These 17 T cell receptor beta chains were sequenced from one sample in a study of vaccination and CD4 T cells after COVID-19. Antigens of these TCRs are unknown. As for treatment: roughly 10-day PBMC culture with coronavirus spike peptide pools or control peptides (ViraFEST assay). The Oncomine TCR Beta short-read assay was applied to DNA of cultured CD4+ T cells. TCRdb re-called the PCR reads through MiXCR, storing one row per CDR3 protein. The table has 10,000 to 15,000 distinct CDR3 sequences, over 45% seen once. The sample comprised CD4+ T cells from blood, cultured in vitro. The receptor source for this set is a human donor who had recovered from COVID-19.

In this sample, this clonotype turned up a few times. This chain connects TRBV20-1 to TRBJ1-5; D is unresolved. The CDR3 covers 15 residues. Germline CDR1 DFQATT, CDR2 SNEGSKA (reference sequence). V shed 1 base and J shed 2 bases, with 12 bases lying between them. CDR3 nucleotides: TGCAGTGCTAGAGGGCTCCAAGGGCGCAATCAGCCCCAGCATTTT. Protein: CSARGLQGRNQPQHF.

The genes are TRBV7-9 and TRBJ1-1; 9 bases map to TRBD1. CDR3 size: 16 residues. Per the germline V gene, CDR1 is SEHNR and CDR2 is FQNEAQ (reference sequence). The V segment lost 0 bases and the J segment 1 base; nucleotides outside the gene matches: 3. In DNA form, the CDR3 reads TGTGCCAGCAGCTTAGCGACAGGGGGAGGGAACACTGAAGCTTTCTTT. Encoded protein: CASSLATGGGNTEAFF.

This rearrangement joins TRBV6-5 to TRBJ2-7; 10 positions match TRBD1. The CDR3 sequence is 17 residues long. Looked up from germline, CDR1 is MNHEY and CDR2 is SVGAGI. V lost 0 bases and J lost 6; bases outside the gene matches: 11. CDR3 coding DNA: TGTGCCAGCAGTTACTCTATTACCGGGACAGGGGCGGGCGAGCAGTACTTC. Protein sequence: CASSYSITGTGAGEQYF.

This clonotype has just a few counts. This rearrangement joins TRBV20-1 to TRBJ2-3, with 8 bases identical to TRBD2. The germline V gene encodes CDR1 DFQATT and CDR2 SNEGSKA (reference sequence). The CDR3 runs to 17 residues. V was clipped by 5 bases and J by 5 bases; unmatched bases: 18. The CDR3 loop is CSASKSSGGPRKDTQYF. The CDR3 DNA is TGCAGTGCTTCTAAAAGTTCGGGGGGGCCTCGTAAAGATACGCAGTATTTT.

This chain joins TRBV6-2 or TRBV6-3 and TRBJ2-4, with TRBD1 identical over 7 bases. Germline V gene sequence: CDR1 MNHEY, CDR2 SVGEGT. The V gene end was trimmed by 2 bases and the J gene end by 0 bases; junction bases not matched to a gene: 4. This CDR3 has 16 residues. DNA of the CDR3: TGTGCCAGCAGTTACAGGGGGCGAATAGCCAAAAACATTCAGTACTTC. Its protein product is CASSYRGRIAKNIQYF.

This clonotype turned up a few times. J is TRBJ2-3 and V is TRBV28; 7 nucleotides match TRBD1. Germline values: CDR1 MDHEN, CDR2 SYDVKM. The CDR3 spans 16 residues. V gave up 4 bases and J gave up 2 bases; unmatched junction bases: 9. In nucleotides, the CDR3 is TGTGCCAGCAGTTCCCGCCGGGACAGCAACACAGATACGCAGTATTTT. Residues: CASSSRRDSNTDTQYF.

The chain combines TRBV20-1 with TRBJ2-7, with TRBD1 as a possible D gene (6 bases). The CDR3 runs to 15 residues. Germline CDR1 reads DFQATT; CDR2 reads SNEGSKA (reference sequence). V gave up 0 bases and J gave up 3 bases, with 15 bases separating them. DNA for the CDR3: TGCAGTGCTAGAGATCTCAGGGGCCCCCGCTACGAGCAGTACTTC. Encoded protein: CSARDLRGPRYEQYF.

The chain recombines TRBV29-1 with TRBJ2-3; D tentatively reads TRBD1 or TRBD2 (5 bases each). Trimming stripped 7 bases from V and 0 bases from J, with 11 bases between. Germline V lookup: CDR1 SQVTM, CDR2 ANQGSEA. The CDR3 runs 13 residues. Here the CDR3 DNA reads TGCAGCGCTGAGGGGCAGAGCACAGATACGCAGTATTTT. Its translation: CSAEGQSTDTQYF.

This chain connects TRBV6-1 to TRBJ1-1; tentatively, D is TRBD1 (5 bases). CDR1 and CDR2 (germline): MNHNS, SASEGT. The V end lost 6 bases, the J end lost 10 bases, and 24 bases lay between the germline ends. The CDR3 totals 15 residues. CDR3 protein: CASSLFPGGRPVAFF. CDR3 in DNA: TGTGCCAGCAGCCTCTTCCCGGGGGGACGCCCCGTAGCTTTCTTT.

This chain uses TRBV6-1 with TRBJ1-2, with D possibly being TRBD1 (5 bases). V was trimmed by 2 bases and J by 5 bases, leaving 12 bases between them. In germline, CDR1 is MNHNS, CDR2 SASEGT. The CDR3 sequence is 14 residues long. CDR3 sequence (DNA): TGTGCCAGCAGTGAACCAGGGCTCGGGTATGGCTACACCTTC. Amino acids: CASSEPGLGYGYTF.

The chain combines TRBV7-2 with TRBJ2-2; 9 positions match TRBD1. Germline V gives CDR1 SGHTA, CDR2 FQGNSA. With V trimmed by 6 bases and J by 6 bases, 5 bases remained unmatched. This CDR3 is 14 amino acids long. The CDR3 bases are TGTGCCAGCAGGCTAACAGGGGGCCCCGGGGAGCTGTTTTTT. Translation gives CASRLTGGPGELFF. Together with reference TRBV7-2 and TRBJ2-2, the CDR3 gives the full variable domain: GAGVSQSPSNKVTEKGKDVELRCDPISGHTALYWYRQSLGQGLEFLIYFQGNSAPDKSGLPSDRFSAERTGGSVSTLTIQRTQQEDSAVYLCASRLTGGPGELFFGEGSRLTVL.

This chain connects TRBV20-1 to TRBJ1-2; 10 bases match TRBD1. The CDR3 covers 16 residues. Germline V gene lookup returns CDR1 DFQATT and CDR2 SNEGSKA (reference sequence). With 1 base clipped from V and 0 bases from J, the junction kept 5 bases outside the gene matches. CDR3 DNA sequence: TGCAGTGCTAGAGGGGGACAGGGGAGCACTAACTATGGCTACACCTTC. Translating gives CSARGGQGSTNYGYTF.

This clonotype showed up just a few times. The chain combines TRBV19 with TRBJ1-2, with TRBD1 as a possible D gene (6 bases). The CDR3 runs 13 residues. The germline V gene encodes CDR1 LNHDA and CDR2 SQIVND (reference sequence). V lost 5 bases to trimming and J lost 5 bases, with 12 bases between them. The CDR3 sequence: CASSPWTDYGYTF. CDR3 bases: TGTGCCAGTAGTCCCTGGACAGATTATGGCTACACCTTC.

The rearrangement uses TRBV7-2 and TRBJ2-2, with D possibly called TRBD1 or TRBD2 (6 bases each). The CDR3 has 17 residues. With 2 bases removed from V and 1 base from J, the gap between germline ends came to 14 bases. Germline CDR1 is SGHTA and CDR2 is FQGNSA. The CDR3 here is CASSLTGRTVNTGELFF. The CDR3 nucleotides are TGTGCCAGCAGCTTAACGGGGAGGACAGTGAACACCGGGGAGCTGTTTTTT.

The genes are TRBV10-2 and TRBJ2-1, with D possibly being TRBD1 or TRBD2 (5 bases each). Deletions cut 8 bases from V and 2 bases from J, with 16 bases between. This CDR3 is built from 15 residues. From germline, CDR1 is WSHSY and CDR2 SAAADI. Written as DNA, the CDR3 is TGCGCCAGCCGATATGGGGCGGGTGCCTACAATGAGCAGTTCTTC. Translating gives CASRYGAGAYNEQFF.

J is TRBJ1-1 and V is TRBV19, with 9 nucleotides matching TRBD1. The germline V gene has CDR1 LNHDA and CDR2 SQIVND (reference sequence). The V gene end was trimmed by 6 bases and the J gene end by 5 bases; junction bases not matched to a gene: 7. This CDR3 is built from 14 residues. The CDR3 is CASRGDRAGTEAFF. The CDR3 DNA reads TGTGCCAGTAGAGGGGACAGGGCCGGTACTGAAGCTTTCTTT.

The chain recombines TRBV7-9 with TRBJ1-5; D is perhaps TRBD1 (6 bases). The length of the CDR3 is 14 residues. V lost 1 base, J lost 3 bases, and 7 bases lay in between. The V gene's germline CDR1 is SEHNR and CDR2 FQNEAQ (reference sequence). CDR3 sequence (DNA): TGTGCCAGCAGCTTAGACAGGGACAATCAGCCCCAGCATTTT. Translated, it gives CASSLDRDNQPQHF.